The 8 T cell receptor beta chains listed next were all sequenced from one sample in a study of blood T cell repertoires in COVID-19 (dated by TCRdb to 2019 to 2021). Library prep was done by the immunoSEQ multiplex PCR assay. TCRdb stores this immuneACCESS table with in-frame sequences only. Part of the clones is absent; in the studies checked, under half of the shortfall reflects unresolved V genes, and no reason is known for the rest. For this sample there are hundreds of thousands of clones; around 87% appear just once. The biggest ten clones account for more than 1.5% of the sample. Sequenced material: PBMCs or T cells enriched from blood (not recorded which). The receptor set was obtained from a man aged 35 to 55 in a cohort exposed to, infected with or recovered from COVID-19 (not recorded which).

The chain carries TRBV18 and TRBJ1-5, with D possibly being TRBD1 (5 bases). Looked up from germline, CDR1 is KGHSH and CDR2 is LQKENI. V lost 3 bases, J lost 5 bases, and 11 bases lay in between. The CDR3 has 14 residues. The CDR3 loop is CASSPSDSYQPQHF. Here the CDR3 DNA reads TGTGCCAGCTCACCGTCTGACAGTTATCAGCCCCAGCATTTT.

This clone was seen a handful of times. The chain uses TRBV6-5 and TRBJ2-1, with 11 bases that match TRBD2. Germline CDR1 MNHEY, CDR2 SVGAGI. The CDR3 spans 14 residues. The J segment lost 7 bases and the V segment lost 6 bases, leaving 5 bases of the junction unmatched. The CDR3 is CASSLAGGINEQFF. For the CDR3, the DNA is TGTGCCAGCAGCTTAGCGGGAGGGATTAATGAGCAGTTCTTC.

CDR3 sequence (DNA): TGTGCCAGCAGCCCCGTGATGGGGCCTGGAAACACCATATATTTT. Amino acid sequence: CASSPVMGPGNTIYF. The chain couples TRBV7-9 to TRBJ1-3; tentatively, D is TRBD1 (5 bases). The germline gives CDR1 SEHNR, CDR2 FQNEAQ (reference sequence). The ends were cut back, 5 bases at V and 2 bases at J, with 13 bases in the middle. The CDR3 contains 15 residues.

The chain employs TRBV9 and TRBJ2-1; no reliable D call. Looked up from germline, CDR1 is SGDLS and CDR2 is YYNGEE. The CDR3 is 15 residues long. The V end lost 0 bases, the J end lost 2 bases, and 9 bases lay between the germline ends. CDR3 residues: CASSVGVETYNEQFF. CDR3 sequence (DNA): TGTGCCAGCAGCGTAGGAGTAGAGACCTACAATGAGCAGTTCTTC.

Comment on this clone: Distinct nucleotide sequences in the sample also encode this CDR3. J is TRBJ1-1 and V is TRBV2; the D gene is possibly TRBD1 (6 bases). V dropped 4 bases and J dropped 1 base, with 10 bases sitting between them. This CDR3 has 14 amino acids. The germline V gene encodes CDR1 SNHLY and CDR2 FYNNEI. The CDR3 DNA follows: TGTGCCAGCAGTGTTTTGACAGGGAACACTGAAGCTTTCTTT. Protein: CASSVLTGNTEAFF.

The CDR3 sequence: CASVLSGTGEYGELFF. The CDR3 DNA reads as TGTGCTAGTGTCCTTTCCGGGACAGGGGAGTATGGGGAGCTGTTTTTT. This chain joins TRBV12-5 and TRBJ2-2, with 10 positions matching TRBD1. This CDR3 contains 16 residues. The germline V gene encodes CDR1 LGHNT and CDR2 FRNRAP. After removal of 7 bases from V and 8 bases from J, the junction contained 13 bases not matched to a gene.

The chain joins TRBV6-1 to TRBJ1-5; 7 bases line up with TRBD1. Trimming took 3 bases from V and 4 from J; bases not matched to a gene: 6. CDR1 is MNHNS, CDR2 SASEGT, per germline. This CDR3 contains 15 residues. The CDR3 protein is CASSEQTGPNQPQHF. The DNA for the CDR3 is TGTGCCAGCAGTGAGCAGACAGGGCCTAATCAGCCCCAGCATTTT.

The rearrangement joins TRBV5-1 to TRBJ2-1; a weak D match, TRBD1 (5 bases). Germline V lookup: CDR1 SGHRS, CDR2 YFSETQ. Trimming pared 0 bases from V and 6 bases from J, leaving 13 bases between. The CDR3 covers 15 residues. In DNA, the CDR3 is TGCGCCAGCAGCTTGGAGGGGAAGATTACCAATGAGCAGTTCTTC. Encoded protein: CASSLEGKITNEQFF.